This T cell receptor (beta chain) comes out of a study of cytomegalovirus exposure and HLA in healthy donors. In the PCR, 60 Vbeta and 13 Jbeta primers were used. Sequencing was performed with immunoSEQ multiplex PCR; in TCRdb, only in-frame clones are kept and a portion is missing. Seen here are 160,000 or so clones, 80% to 90% observed once, and the top ten hold 5% to 7%. This clone has a handful of counts. The source of this sequence is a man in his forties or fifties in good health and CMV-seropositive. Sequenced input: PBMCs.

CDR3 coding DNA: TGTGCCAGTAGTATAGCTGCCAGGAAACAGATGGATACGCAGTATTTT. Residues: CASSIAARKQMDTQYF. V usage is TRBV19 and J usage is TRBJ2-3, with no clear D. V was cut by 1 base and J by 6 bases, with 17 bases left in between. Germline V gene data show CDR1 as LNHDA and CDR2 as SQIVND (reference sequence). The CDR3 extends over 16 amino acids.